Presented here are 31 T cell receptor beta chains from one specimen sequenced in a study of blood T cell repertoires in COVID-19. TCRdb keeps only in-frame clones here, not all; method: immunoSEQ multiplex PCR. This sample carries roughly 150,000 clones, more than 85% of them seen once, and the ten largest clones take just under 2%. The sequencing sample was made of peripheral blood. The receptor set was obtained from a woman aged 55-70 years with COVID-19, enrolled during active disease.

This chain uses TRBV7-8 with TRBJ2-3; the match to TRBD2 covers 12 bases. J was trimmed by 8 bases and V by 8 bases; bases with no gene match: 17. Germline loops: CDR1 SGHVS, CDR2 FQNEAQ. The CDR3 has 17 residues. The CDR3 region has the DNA TGTGCCAGCCGCTCCTACACTAGCGGGGGGATACTTGGTACGCAGTATTTT. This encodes CASRSYTSGGILGTQYF.

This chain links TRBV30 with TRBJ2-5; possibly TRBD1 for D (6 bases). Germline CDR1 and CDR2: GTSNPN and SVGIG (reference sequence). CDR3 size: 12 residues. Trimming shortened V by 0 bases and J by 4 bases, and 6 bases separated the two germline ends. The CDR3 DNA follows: TGTGCCTGGAGTGTACAGGGAGAGACCCAGTACTTC. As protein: CAWSVQGETQYF.

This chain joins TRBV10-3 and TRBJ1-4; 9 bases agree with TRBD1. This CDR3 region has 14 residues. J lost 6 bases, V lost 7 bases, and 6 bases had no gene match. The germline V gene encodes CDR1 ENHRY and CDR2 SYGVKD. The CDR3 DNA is TGTGCCATCAAAGCGACAGGGGGGGATGAAAAACTGTTTTTT. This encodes CAIKATGGDEKLFF.

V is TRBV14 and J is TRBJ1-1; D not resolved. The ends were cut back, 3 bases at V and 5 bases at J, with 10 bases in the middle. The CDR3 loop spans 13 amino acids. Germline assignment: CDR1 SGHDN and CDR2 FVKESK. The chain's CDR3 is CASSQIAGTEAFF. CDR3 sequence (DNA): TGTGCCAGCAGCCAGATCGCGGGGACTGAAGCTTTCTTT.

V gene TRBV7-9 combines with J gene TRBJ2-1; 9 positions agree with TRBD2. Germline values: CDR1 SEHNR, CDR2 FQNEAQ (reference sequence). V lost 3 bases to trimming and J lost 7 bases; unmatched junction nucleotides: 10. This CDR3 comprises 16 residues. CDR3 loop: CASSFLVSGGYNEQFF. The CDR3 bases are TGTGCCAGCAGCTTTCTAGTGAGCGGGGGGTATAATGAGCAGTTCTTC.

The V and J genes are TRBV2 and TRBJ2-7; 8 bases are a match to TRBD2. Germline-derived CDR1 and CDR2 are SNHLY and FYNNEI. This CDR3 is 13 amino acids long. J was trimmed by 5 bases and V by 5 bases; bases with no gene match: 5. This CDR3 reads CASSPSGGNEQYF. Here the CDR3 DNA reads TGTGCCAGCAGTCCTTCGGGGGGGAACGAGCAGTACTTC.

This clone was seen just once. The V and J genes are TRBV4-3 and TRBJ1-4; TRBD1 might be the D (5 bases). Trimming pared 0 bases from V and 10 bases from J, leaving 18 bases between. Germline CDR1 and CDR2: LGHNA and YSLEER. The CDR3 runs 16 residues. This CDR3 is CASSQDLRTGRGKLFF. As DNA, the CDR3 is TGCGCCAGCAGCCAAGATCTACGGACGGGGAGGGGAAAACTGTTTTTT.

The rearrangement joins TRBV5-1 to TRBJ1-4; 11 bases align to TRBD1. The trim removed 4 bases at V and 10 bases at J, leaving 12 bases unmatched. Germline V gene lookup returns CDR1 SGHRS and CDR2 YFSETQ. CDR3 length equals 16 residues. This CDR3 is CASSPASGTGGGKLFF. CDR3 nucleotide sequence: TGCGCCAGCAGCCCCGCGTCCGGGACAGGGGGGGGAAAACTGTTTTTT. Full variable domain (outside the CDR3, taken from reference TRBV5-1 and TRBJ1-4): KAGVTQTPRYLIKTRGQQVTLSCSPISGHRSVSWYQQTPGQGLQFLFEYFSETQRNKGNFPGRFSGRQFSNSRSEMNVSTLELGDSALYLCASSPASGTGGGKLFFGSGTQLSVL.

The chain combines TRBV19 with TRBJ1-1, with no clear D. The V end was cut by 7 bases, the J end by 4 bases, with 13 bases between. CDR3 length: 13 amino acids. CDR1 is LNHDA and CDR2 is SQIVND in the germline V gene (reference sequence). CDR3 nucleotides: TGTGCCAGTAAATGGGCCGTTTCCACTGAAGCTTTCTTT. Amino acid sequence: CASKWAVSTEAFF.

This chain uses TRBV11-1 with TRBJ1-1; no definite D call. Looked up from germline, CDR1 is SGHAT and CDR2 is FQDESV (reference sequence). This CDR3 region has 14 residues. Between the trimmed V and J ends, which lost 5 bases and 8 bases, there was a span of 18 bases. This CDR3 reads CASSRTRWEPEAFF. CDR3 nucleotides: TGTGCCAGCAGCAGAACACGTTGGGAGCCCGAAGCTTTCTTT.

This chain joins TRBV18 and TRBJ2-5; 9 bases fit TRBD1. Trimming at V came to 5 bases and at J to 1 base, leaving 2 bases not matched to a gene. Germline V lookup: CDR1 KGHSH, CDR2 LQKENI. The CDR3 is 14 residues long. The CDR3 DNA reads TGTGCCAGCTCAACAGGGGGCCGCCAAGAGACCCAGTACTTC. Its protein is CASSTGGRQETQYF.

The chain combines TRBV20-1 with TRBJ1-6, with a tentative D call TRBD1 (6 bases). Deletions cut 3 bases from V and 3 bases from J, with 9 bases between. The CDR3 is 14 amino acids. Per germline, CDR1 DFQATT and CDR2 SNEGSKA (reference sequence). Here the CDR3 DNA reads TGCAGTGCTAGTAACAGGGACTATAATTCACCCCTCCACTTT. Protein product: CSASNRDYNSPLHF.

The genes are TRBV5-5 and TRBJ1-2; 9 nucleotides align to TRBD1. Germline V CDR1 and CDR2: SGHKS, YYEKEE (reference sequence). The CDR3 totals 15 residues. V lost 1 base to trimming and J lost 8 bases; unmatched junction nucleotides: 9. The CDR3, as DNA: TGTGCCAGCAGCTTGTTTTCGGGACAGGGCGGGGGCTACACCTTC. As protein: CASSLFSGQGGGYTF.

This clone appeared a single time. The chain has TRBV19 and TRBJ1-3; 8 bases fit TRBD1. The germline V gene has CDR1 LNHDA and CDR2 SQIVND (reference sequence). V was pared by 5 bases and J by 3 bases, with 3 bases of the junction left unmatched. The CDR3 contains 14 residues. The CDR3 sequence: CASSQGAYGNTIYF. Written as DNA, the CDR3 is TGTGCCAGTAGTCAGGGGGCTTATGGAAACACCATATATTTT. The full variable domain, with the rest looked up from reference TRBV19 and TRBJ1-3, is DGGITQSPKYLFRKEGQNVTLSCEQNLNHDAMYWYRQDPGQGLRLIYYSQIVNDFQKGDIAEGYSVSREKKESFPLTVTSAQKNPTAFYLCASSQGAYGNTIYFGEGSWLTVV.

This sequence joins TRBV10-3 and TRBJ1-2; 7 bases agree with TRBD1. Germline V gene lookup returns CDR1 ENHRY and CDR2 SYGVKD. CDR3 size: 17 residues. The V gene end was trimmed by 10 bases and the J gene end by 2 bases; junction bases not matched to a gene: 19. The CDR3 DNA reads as TGTGCCACCCTCCAGCCCCCGAACGACAGGGCAAACTATGGCTACACCTTC. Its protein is CATLQPPNDRANYGYTF.

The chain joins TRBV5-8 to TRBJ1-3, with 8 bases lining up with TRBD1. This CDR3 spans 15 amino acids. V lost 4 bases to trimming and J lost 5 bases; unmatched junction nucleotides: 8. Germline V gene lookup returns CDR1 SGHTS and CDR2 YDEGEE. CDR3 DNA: TGTGCCAGCAGCACCAGGGGGCTTGAGCGAAACACCATATATTTT. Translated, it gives CASSTRGLERNTIYF. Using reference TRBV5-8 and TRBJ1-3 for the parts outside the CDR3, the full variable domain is EAGVTQSPTHLIKTRGQQATLRCSPISGHTSVYWYQQALGLGLQFLLWYDEGEERNRGNFPPRFSGRQFPNYSSELNVNALELEDSALYLCASSTRGLERNTIYFGEGSWLTVV.

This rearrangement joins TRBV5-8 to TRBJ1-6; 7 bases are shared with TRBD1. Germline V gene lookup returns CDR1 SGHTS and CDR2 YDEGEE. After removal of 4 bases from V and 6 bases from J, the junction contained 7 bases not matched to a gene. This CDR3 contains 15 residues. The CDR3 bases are TGTGCCAGCAGCGGGAACAGGGGAACTAATTCACCCCTCCACTTT. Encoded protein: CASSGNRGTNSPLHF. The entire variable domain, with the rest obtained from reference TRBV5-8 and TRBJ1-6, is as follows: EAGVTQSPTHLIKTRGQQATLRCSPISGHTSVYWYQQALGLGLQFLLWYDEGEERNRGNFPPRFSGRQFPNYSSELNVNALELEDSALYLCASSGNRGTNSPLHFGNGTRLTVT.

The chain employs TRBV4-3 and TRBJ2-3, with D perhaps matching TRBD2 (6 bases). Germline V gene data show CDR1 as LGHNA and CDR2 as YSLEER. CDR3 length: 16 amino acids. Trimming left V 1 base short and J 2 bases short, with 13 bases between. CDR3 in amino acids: CASSQVYGRHTDTQYF. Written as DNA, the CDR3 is TGCGCCAGCAGCCAAGTGTACGGGAGACACACAGATACGCAGTATTTT.

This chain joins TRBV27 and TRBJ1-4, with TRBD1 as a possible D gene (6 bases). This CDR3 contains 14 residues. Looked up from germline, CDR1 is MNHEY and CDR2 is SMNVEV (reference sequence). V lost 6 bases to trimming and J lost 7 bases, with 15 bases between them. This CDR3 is CASRQRGFGEKLFF. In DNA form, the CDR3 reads TGTGCCAGCAGACAGAGGGGGTTTGGTGAAAAACTGTTTTTT.

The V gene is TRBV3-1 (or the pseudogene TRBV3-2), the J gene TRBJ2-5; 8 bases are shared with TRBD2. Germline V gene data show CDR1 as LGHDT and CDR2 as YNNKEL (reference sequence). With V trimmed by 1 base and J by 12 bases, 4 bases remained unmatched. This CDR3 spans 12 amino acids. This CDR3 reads CASSQGAGGEYF. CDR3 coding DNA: TGTGCCAGCAGCCAAGGTGCGGGGGGAGAGTACTTC.

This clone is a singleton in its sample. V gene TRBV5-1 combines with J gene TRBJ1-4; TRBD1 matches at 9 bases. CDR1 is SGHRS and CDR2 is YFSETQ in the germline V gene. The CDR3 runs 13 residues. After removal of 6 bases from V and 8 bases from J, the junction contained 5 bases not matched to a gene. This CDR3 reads CASKGTGQEKLFF. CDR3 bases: TGCGCCAGCAAGGGGACAGGGCAAGAAAAACTGTTTTTT. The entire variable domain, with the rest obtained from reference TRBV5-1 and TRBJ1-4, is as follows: KAGVTQTPRYLIKTRGQQVTLSCSPISGHRSVSWYQQTPGQGLQFLFEYFSETQRNKGNFPGRFSGRQFSNSRSEMNVSTLELGDSALYLCASKGTGQEKLFFGSGTQLSVL.

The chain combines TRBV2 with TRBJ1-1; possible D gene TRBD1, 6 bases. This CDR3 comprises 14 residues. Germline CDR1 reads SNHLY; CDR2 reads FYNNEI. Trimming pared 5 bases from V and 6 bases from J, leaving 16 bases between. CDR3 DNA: TGTGCCAGCAGTAAGGGGGTGCAGGGCGCTGAAGCTTTCTTT. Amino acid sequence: CASSKGVQGAEAFF.

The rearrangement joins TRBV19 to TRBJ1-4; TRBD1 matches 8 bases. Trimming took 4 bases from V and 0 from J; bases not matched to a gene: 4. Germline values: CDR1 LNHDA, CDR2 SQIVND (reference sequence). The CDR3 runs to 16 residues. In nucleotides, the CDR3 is TGTGCCAGTAGTAAGGGACAGGCCTCAACTAATGAAAAACTGTTTTTT. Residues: CASSKGQASTNEKLFF.

The CDR3 nucleotides are TGCGCCAGCAGCCAAGATTATAACCCAGGGACGCAGTATTTT. Protein sequence: CASSQDYNPGTQYF. The rearrangement uses TRBV4-3 and TRBJ2-3; perhaps TRBD1 as D (5 bases). CDR1 and CDR2 (germline): LGHNA, YSLEER. The V gene lost 0 bases and the J gene lost 9 bases, with 13 bases spanning the gap. This CDR3 spans 14 amino acids.

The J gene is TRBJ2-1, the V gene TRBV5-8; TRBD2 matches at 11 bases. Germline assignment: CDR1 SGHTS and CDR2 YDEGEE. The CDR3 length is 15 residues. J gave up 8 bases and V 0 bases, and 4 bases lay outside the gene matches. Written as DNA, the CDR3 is TGTGCCAGCAGCTTGGGGCTAGCGGGGGGCGATGAGCAGTTCTTC. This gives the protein CASSLGLAGGDEQFF. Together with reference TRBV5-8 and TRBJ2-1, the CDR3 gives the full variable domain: EAGVTQSPTHLIKTRGQQATLRCSPISGHTSVYWYQQALGLGLQFLLWYDEGEERNRGNFPPRFSGRQFPNYSSELNVNALELEDSALYLCASSLGLAGGDEQFFGPGTRLTVL.

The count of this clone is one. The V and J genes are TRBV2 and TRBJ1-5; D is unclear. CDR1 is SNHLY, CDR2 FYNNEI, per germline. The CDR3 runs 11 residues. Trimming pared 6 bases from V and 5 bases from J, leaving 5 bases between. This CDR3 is CASSLDQPQHF. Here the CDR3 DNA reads TGTGCCAGCAGCCTTGATCAGCCCCAGCATTTT.

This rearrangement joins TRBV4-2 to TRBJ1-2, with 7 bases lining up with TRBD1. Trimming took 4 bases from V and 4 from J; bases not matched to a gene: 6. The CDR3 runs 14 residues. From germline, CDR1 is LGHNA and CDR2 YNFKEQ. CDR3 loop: CASSPGQATYGYTF. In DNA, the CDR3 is TGTGCCAGCAGCCCCGGACAGGCAACCTATGGCTACACCTTC.

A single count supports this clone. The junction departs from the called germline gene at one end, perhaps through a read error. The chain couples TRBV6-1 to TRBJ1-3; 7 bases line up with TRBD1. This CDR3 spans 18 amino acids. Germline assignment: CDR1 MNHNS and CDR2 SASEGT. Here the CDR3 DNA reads TGTGCCAGCAGCGAAGGGGGCATAATGACTCTCTCTGGAAACACCATATATTTT. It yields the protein CASSEGGIMTLSGNTIYF.

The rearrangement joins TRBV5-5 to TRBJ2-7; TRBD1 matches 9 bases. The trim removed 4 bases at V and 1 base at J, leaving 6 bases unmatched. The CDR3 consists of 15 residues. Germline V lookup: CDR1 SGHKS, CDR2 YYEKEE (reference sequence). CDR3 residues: CASSETGGQSYEQYF. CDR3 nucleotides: TGTGCCAGCAGCGAGACAGGGGGGCAGTCCTACGAGCAGTACTTC.

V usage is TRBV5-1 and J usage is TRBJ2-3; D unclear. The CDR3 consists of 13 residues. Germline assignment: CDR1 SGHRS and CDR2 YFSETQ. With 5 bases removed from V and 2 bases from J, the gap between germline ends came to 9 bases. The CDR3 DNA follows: TGCGCCAGCAGGACTGCGGACACAGATACGCAGTATTTT. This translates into CASRTADTDTQYF.

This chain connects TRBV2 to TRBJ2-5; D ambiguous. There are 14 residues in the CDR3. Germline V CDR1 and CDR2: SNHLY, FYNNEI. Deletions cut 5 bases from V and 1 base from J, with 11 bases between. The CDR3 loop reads CASSTTWAQETQYF. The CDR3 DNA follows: TGTGCCAGCAGTACCACTTGGGCCCAAGAGACCCAGTACTTC.